The 27 T cell receptor beta chains in this list originate from one sample, sequenced in a study of T cells in Graves' hyperthyroidism and ophthalmopathy. TCR beta CDR3 regions were amplified from RNA. When the TCR CDR3 underwent first-round RT-PCR, the HTBI primer set was used. MiXCR, run by TCRdb on the multiplex PCR reads, gives a single entry per CDR3 protein. The repertoire consists of roughly 700,000 distinct CDR3 sequences, with about a third occurring once and the leading ten covering around 31%. Sequencing input: blood. These receptors came from a woman aged 40-49 years with Graves' hyperthyroidism.

This clonotype has only a few counts. V usage is TRBV25-1 and J usage is TRBJ2-7, with a weak D call TRBD2 (5 bases). V gave up 1 base and J gave up 9 bases, with 16 bases separating them. Germline values: CDR1 MGHDK, CDR2 SYGVNS. The CDR3 consists of 14 residues. In DNA, the CDR3 is TGTGCCAGCAGTGAATCCAAACCCGAAGAGGGGCAGTACTTC. It codes for CASSESKPEEGQYF.

The chain combines TRBV20-1 with TRBJ1-4, with TRBD1 identical over 8 bases. Germline CDR1 DFQATT, CDR2 SNEGSKA (reference sequence). CDR3 length: 14 amino acids. The V segment lost 1 base and the J segment 8 bases; nucleotides outside the gene matches: 6. This CDR3 is CSARVRDRWEKLFF. The CDR3 region has the DNA TGCAGTGCTAGAGTCCGGGACAGGTGGGAAAAACTGTTTTTT.

The rearrangement links TRBV5-1 to TRBJ1-1; D remains unclear. The CDR3 spans 16 residues. Per the germline V gene, CDR1 is SGHRS and CDR2 is YFSETQ. Trimming removed 4 bases from V and 2 bases from J, with 18 bases in between. The CDR3 is CASSLGVGIANTEAFF. The CDR3 DNA follows: TGCGCCAGCAGCCTAGGAGTCGGCATCGCCAACACTGAAGCTTTCTTT. The full variable domain, with the rest looked up from reference TRBV5-1 and TRBJ1-1, is KAGVTQTPRYLIKTRGQQVTLSCSPISGHRSVSWYQQTPGQGLQFLFEYFSETQRNKGNFPGRFSGRQFSNSRSEMNVSTLELGDSALYLCASSLGVGIANTEAFFGQGTRLTVV.

This clonotype was counted between two and nine times. The chain couples TRBV3-2 to TRBJ1-1. TRBV3-2 is a pseudogene segment. The CDR3 totals 13 residues. CDR3 DNA sequence: TGTGCCAGCAGCCAAGAAGGGGGTGCTGAAGCTTTCTTT. Translating gives CASSQEGGAEAFF.

The chain joins TRBV4-1 to TRBJ2-5; D ambiguous. The ends were cut back, 4 bases at V and 2 bases at J, with 17 bases in the middle. Germline V lookup: CDR1 MGHRA, CDR2 YSYEKL. The CDR3 has 16 residues. Here the CDR3 reads CASSLTLYAYQETQYF. CDR3 sequence (DNA): TGCGCCAGCAGCCTAACGCTATACGCATATCAAGAGACCCAGTACTTC.

This clonotype came up a few times. The chain uses TRBV4-1 and TRBJ2-7; 12 bases line up with TRBD2. CDR1 and CDR2 (germline): MGHRA, YSYEKL. CDR3 size: 15 residues. Trimming at V came to 6 bases and at J to 3 bases, leaving 6 bases not matched to a gene. The CDR3 nucleotides are TGCGCCAGCAGTCGTACTAGCGGGGGGATCTACGAGCAGTACTTC. This gives the protein CASSRTSGGIYEQYF.

The J gene is TRBJ2-5, the V gene TRBV7-2, with a possible D match to TRBD1 (5 bases). Trimming left V 5 bases short and J 11 bases short, with 21 bases between. Germline V gives CDR1 SGHTA, CDR2 FQGNSA. The CDR3 contains 14 residues. CDR3 sequence reads: CASSLRQSTDTQYF. The CDR3 DNA reads TGTGCCAGCAGCCTGAGACAGAGCACAGATACGCAGTACTTC.

This rearrangement joins TRBV7-2 to TRBJ2-7; no reliable D call. Germline-derived CDR1 and CDR2 are SGHTA and FQGNSA. V was pared by 6 bases and J by 2 bases, with 11 bases between. The CDR3 totals 13 residues. The DNA of the CDR3 is TGTGCCAGCAGTAGAGTTTCCGCCTACGAGCAGTACTTC. It is translated as CASSRVSAYEQYF.

The rearrangement uses TRBV13 and TRBJ1-1; D not resolved. CDR3 size: 12 residues. The V and J ends lost 10 bases and 7 bases respectively, with 16 bases between them. Germline-derived CDR1 and CDR2 are PRHDT and FYEKMQ (reference sequence). As DNA, the CDR3 is TGTGCCACTCCCCTCCCGGCCTTTGAAGCTTTCTTT. Translation: CATPLPAFEAFF.

In its sample, this clonotype was seen a few times. CDR3 sequence reads: CASSPDLPRGTQYF. The CDR3 bases are TGTGCCAGCAGCCCAGACCTACCACGGGGGACCCAGTACTTC. This rearrangement joins TRBV11-3 to TRBJ2-5; possible D gene TRBD2, 5 bases. CDR1 is SGHNT and CDR2 is YENEEA in the germline V gene. This CDR3 is 14 amino acids long. Trimming took 5 bases from V and 7 from J, leaving 17 bases between them.

The gene calls are TRBV6-1 and TRBJ1-5; TRBD1 matches at 7 bases. The junction had 5 bases not matched to a gene; V was cut back by 7 bases and J by 5 bases. CDR1 and CDR2 from the germline V gene are MNHNS and SASEGT. CDR3 length: 13 amino acids. The CDR3 nucleotides read TGTGCCAGCACCGACGACAGGGATCAGCCCCAGCATTTT. Its translation is CASTDDRDQPQHF.

Ten or more counts support this clonotype. Germline is not matched at one junction end, which may reflect a read error. The rearrangement links TRBV16 to TRBJ1-2, with D possibly matching TRBD1 (6 bases). Germline lookup yields CDR1 KGHSY and CDR2 FQNENV. This CDR3 is 13 amino acids long. The CDR3 bases are TGTGCCAGCAGCCAATACAGGGCGGATGGCCACACCTTC. Protein: CASSQYRADGHTF.

This clonotype was observed a handful of times. The rearrangement joins TRBV9 to TRBJ1-4, with unresolved D. The germline V gene encodes CDR1 SGDLS and CDR2 YYNGEE. The V gene lost 0 bases and the J gene lost 5 bases, with 11 bases spanning the gap. This CDR3 contains 15 residues. CDR3 DNA sequence: TGTGCCAGCAGCGTAGGTGAAGAAAACAATGAAAAACTGTTTTTT. This gives the protein CASSVGEENNEKLFF.

This clonotype showed up many times. Just one base apart from a much larger clone, this may be a read error. The chain uses TRBV11-2 and TRBJ2-7; D gene uncertain. Trimming took 0 bases from V and 5 from J, leaving 2 bases between them. This CDR3 is built from 11 residues. Germline CDR1 is SGHAT and CDR2 is FQNNGV. CDR3: CASSLDHEQYF. The CDR3 nucleotides are TGTGCCAGCAGCTTAGACCACGAGCAGTACTTC.

As to this clonotype: A much larger clone sits a single nucleotide away, making a read error possible. DNA of the CDR3: TGTGCCAGCAGCTCGGAAGCCTCTGGAGACACCATATATTTT. Residues: CASSSEASGDTIYF. The V call is TRBV7-6, the J call TRBJ1-3; D unresolved. The CDR3 sequence is 14 residues long. The V gene's germline CDR1 is SGHVS and CDR2 FNYEAQ.

This clonotype was recorded many times. The rearrangement links TRBV7-3 to TRBJ1-4; D not resolved. CDR3 length equals 15 residues. The germline V gene encodes CDR1 SGHTA and CDR2 FQGTGA. V was clipped by 8 bases and J by 8 bases, with 21 bases between them. The CDR3 reads CASGTPDGSGEKLFF. In DNA form, the CDR3 reads TGTGCCAGCGGAACACCAGACGGAAGCGGCGAAAAACTGTTTTTT.

J is TRBJ1-2 and V is TRBV7-2; tentatively, D is TRBD1 (5 bases). The V end was cut by 5 bases, the J end by 0 bases, with 19 bases between. The CDR3 contains 17 residues. Per the germline V gene, CDR1 is SGHTA and CDR2 is FQGNSA. The CDR3 region is CASSPEIDSVANYGYTF. The CDR3 bases are TGTGCCAGCAGCCCAGAGATTGACAGCGTAGCTAACTATGGCTACACCTTC.

This clonotype came up many times. The chain combines TRBV20-1 with TRBJ1-5; D possibly corresponds to TRBD1 (6 bases). CDR3 length: 15 residues. Trimming shortened V by 4 bases and J by 5 bases, and 18 bases separated the two germline ends. In germline, CDR1 is DFQATT, CDR2 SNEGSKA (reference sequence). CDR3 sequence: CSAKDDRSIDQPQHF. In nucleotides, the CDR3 is TGCAGTGCTAAGGACGACAGGAGCATAGATCAGCCCCAGCATTTT.

J is TRBJ2-3 and V is TRBV12-3 or TRBV12-4, with a weak D call TRBD1 (6 bases). V shed 2 bases and J shed 5 bases, with 14 bases lying between them. CDR3 length equals 15 residues. As DNA, the CDR3 is TGTGCCAGCAGTTTAACGTCAGGGGACGGAGATACGCAGTATTTT. Its translation is CASSLTSGDGDTQYF.

The rearrangement links TRBV4-2 to TRBJ2-3; 14 bases fit TRBD2. Germline CDR1 is LGHNA and CDR2 is YNFKEQ. Trimming cost V 3 bases and J 1 base; bases outside gene matches: 3. The CDR3 has 17 amino acids. CDR3 protein: CASSHGTSGSGTDTQYF. For the CDR3, the DNA is TGTGCCAGCAGCCACGGGACTAGCGGGAGTGGCACAGATACGCAGTATTTT.

This clonotype showed up many times. The V and J genes are TRBV9 and TRBJ1-3; D may be TRBD1 (6 bases). The V and J ends lost 0 bases and 3 bases respectively, with 13 bases between them. CDR1 SGDLS and CDR2 YYNGEE come from the germline V gene. The CDR3 sequence is 16 residues long. The CDR3 here is CASSVVPQGYGNTIYF. The CDR3 DNA sequence: TGTGCCAGCAGCGTAGTACCGCAGGGGTATGGAAACACCATATATTTT. The complete variable domain, with remaining parts taken from reference TRBV9 and TRBJ1-3, reads DSGVTQTPKHLITATGQRVTLRCSPRSGDLSVYWYQQSLDQGLQFLIQYYNGEERAKGNILERFSAQQFPDLHSELNLSSLELGDSALYFCASSVVPQGYGNTIYFGEGSWLTVV.

V usage is TRBV20-1 and J usage is TRBJ2-5, with 7 bases that match TRBD1. The CDR3 extends over 13 amino acids. V lost 5 bases and J lost 11; bases outside the gene matches: 14. CDR1 DFQATT and CDR2 SNEGSKA come from the germline V gene (reference sequence). CDR3 in DNA: TGCAGTGCTTTCGCCCCACAGGGGTGGGAGCAGTACTTC. Protein product: CSAFAPQGWEQYF.

This clonotype has ten or more counts. This chain connects TRBV2 to TRBJ1-5; 12 bases are shared with TRBD1. The CDR3 has 16 residues. The V segment lost 7 bases and the J segment 5 bases; nucleotides outside the gene matches: 9. Germline CDR1 SNHLY, CDR2 FYNNEI. The CDR3 region has the DNA TGTGCCAGCATGGGACAGGGGGCGCTTTTAGATCAGCCCCAGCATTTT. Amino acids: CASMGQGALLDQPQHF. The full variable domain, its missing parts supplied by reference TRBV2 and TRBJ1-5, is EPEVTQTPSHQVTQMGQEVILRCVPISNHLYFYWYRQILGQKVEFLVSFYNNEISEKSEIFDDQFSVERPDGSNFTLKIRSTKLEDSAMYFCASMGQGALLDQPQHFGDGTRLSIL.

Many counts were recorded for this clonotype. The chain links TRBV5-6 to TRBJ2-7; D possibly corresponds to TRBD1 (6 bases). V was pared by 5 bases and J by 3 bases, with 12 bases between. This CDR3 is 13 amino acids long. Germline assignment: CDR1 SGHDT and CDR2 YYEEEE. CDR3 in amino acids: CASSPGASYEQYF. The DNA of the CDR3 is TGTGCCAGCAGTCCAGGGGCCAGCTACGAGCAGTACTTC. Full variable domain (missing parts from reference TRBV5-6 and TRBJ2-7): DAGVTQSPTHLIKTRGQQVTLRCSPKSGHDTVSWYQQALGQGPQFIFQYYEEEERQRGNFPDRFSGHQFPNYSSELNVNALLLGDSALYLCASSPGASYEQYFGPGTRLTVT.

This clonotype has only a few counts. The J gene is TRBJ1-2, the V gene TRBV4-3, with a tentative D call TRBD1 (6 bases). The CDR3 runs 15 residues. Germline lookup yields CDR1 LGHNA and CDR2 YSLEER. V was clipped by 1 base and J by 4 bases, with 13 bases between them. The CDR3 DNA follows: TGCGCCAGCAGCCAAGTAAACAGGGAAGCCTATGGCTACACCTTC. This gives the protein CASSQVNREAYGYTF.

This clonotype occurred many times. The V gene is TRBV11-2, the J gene TRBJ1-5, with a weak D call TRBD1 (5 bases). The V and J ends lost 1 base and 5 bases respectively, with 12 bases between them. Germline CDR1 and CDR2: SGHAT and FQNNGV. This CDR3 comprises 15 residues. CDR3 in amino acids: CASSLASGRDQPQHF. The CDR3 nucleotides read TGTGCCAGCAGCTTAGCTTCAGGCAGGGATCAGCCCCAGCATTTT.

The CDR3 is CASSEAGVSGYTF. In DNA, the CDR3 is TGTGCCAGCAGTGAGGCTGGGGTTTCCGGCTACACCTTC. The J gene is TRBJ1-2, the V gene TRBV2; D gene ambiguous. With 3 bases removed from V and 8 bases from J, the gap between germline ends came to 13 bases. Germline CDR1 and CDR2: SNHLY and FYNNEI. CDR3 length: 13 amino acids.